One sample yielded the 14 T cell receptor beta chains listed below, sequenced in a study of T cell changes during pregnancy in multiple sclerosis. Sequencing was performed with immunoSEQ multiplex PCR; in TCRdb, only in-frame clones are kept and a portion is missing. Found here are 38,000 or so clones, under 95% of them singletons; the top ten hold 13%. The sequences come from CD8+ T cells from peripheral blood mononuclear cells, collected in the first trimester of pregnancy. The receptors were gathered from a female donor with multiple sclerosis, enrolled in a pregnancy study.

J is TRBJ2-7 and V is TRBV2; 9 nucleotides align to TRBD2. The germline V gene encodes CDR1 SNHLY and CDR2 FYNNEI. The CDR3 sequence is 15 residues long. V was clipped by 7 bases and J by 3 bases; unmatched bases: 10. DNA of the CDR3: TGTGCCAGCACTAGCCTAGCGGGGACCGACTACGAGCAGTACTTC. This gives the protein CASTSLAGTDYEQYF.

V usage is TRBV30 and J usage is TRBJ2-1; 13 bases line up with TRBD2. Losses at the gene ends were 4 bases for V and 6 bases for J; bases not matched to a gene: 12. CDR1 GTSNPN and CDR2 SVGIG come from the germline V gene (reference sequence). The CDR3 totals 17 residues. The CDR3 DNA sequence: TGTGCCTGGATATGTACTAGCGGGGGGGTTGATGGCAATGAGCAGTTCTTC. Protein sequence: CAWICTSGGVDGNEQFF.

CDR3: CASSLRWGDEQYF. CDR3 coding DNA: TGTGCCAGCAGCTTACGATGGGGCGACGAGCAGTACTTC. The V call is TRBV7-8, the J call TRBJ2-7; possible D gene TRBD1, 5 bases. This CDR3 is 13 amino acids long. V lost 2 bases and J 5 bases, leaving 10 bases between the germline ends. CDR1 is SGHVS, CDR2 FQNEAQ, per germline.

The CDR3 sequence: CASSTYGTANTEAFF. The DNA for the CDR3 is TGTGCCAGCAGCACCTACGGGACAGCGAACACTGAAGCTTTCTTT. The rearrangement uses TRBV13 and TRBJ1-1; the match to TRBD1 covers 7 bases. The CDR3 sequence is 15 residues long. CDR1 and CDR2 (germline): PRHDT, FYEKMQ (reference sequence). J lost 1 base, V lost 5 bases, and 7 bases had no gene match.

The V gene is TRBV4-1, the J gene TRBJ1-2; tentative D call: TRBD1 (6 bases). This CDR3 comprises 15 residues. Per the germline V gene, CDR1 is MGHRA and CDR2 is YSYEKL. With 0 bases removed from V and 4 bases from J, the gap between germline ends came to 12 bases. The CDR3 is CASSQDRGGFYGYTF. The CDR3 coding sequence is TGCGCCAGCAGCCAAGACCGAGGGGGATTCTATGGCTACACCTTC.

This rearrangement joins TRBV9 to TRBJ2-3, with TRBD2 identical over 9 bases. The J segment lost 1 base and the V segment lost 3 bases, leaving 0 bases of the junction unmatched. Germline values: CDR1 SGDLS, CDR2 YYNGEE. The CDR3 spans 14 residues. The DNA of the CDR3 is TGTGCCAGCAGCGCTAGCGGGGGCACAGATACGCAGTATTTT. Translated: CASSASGGTDTQYF.

The rearrangement links TRBV4-1 to TRBJ1-6; a weak D match, TRBD1 (6 bases). This CDR3 spans 13 amino acids. Germline CDR1 MGHRA, CDR2 YSYEKL. The V end lost 1 base, the J end lost 8 bases, and 6 bases lay between the germline ends. CDR3 bases: TGCGCCAGCAGCCAAGCAGGGGATTCACCCCTCCACTTT. Its protein is CASSQAGDSPLHF.

V is TRBV5-4 and J is TRBJ2-3; 9 bases fit TRBD2. The germline gives CDR1 SGHNT, CDR2 YYREEE (reference sequence). CDR3 length: 15 amino acids. After removal of 4 bases from V and 0 bases from J, the junction contained 3 bases not matched to a gene. The DNA of the CDR3 is TGTGCCAGCAGCCTGGGACTAGCTAGCACAGATACGCAGTATTTT. It encodes CASSLGLASTDTQYF.

CDR3: CASSVEGQDNEQFF. The CDR3, as DNA: TGTGCCAGCAGCGTAGAGGGACAGGACAATGAGCAGTTCTTC. This chain joins TRBV9 and TRBJ2-1; 8 nucleotides agree with TRBD1. V dropped 0 bases and J dropped 5; count of bases not matched to a gene: 1. The CDR3 spans 14 residues. CDR1 SGDLS and CDR2 YYNGEE come from the germline V gene. The whole variable domain, remainder taken from reference TRBV9 and TRBJ2-1, is DSGVTQTPKHLITATGQRVTLRCSPRSGDLSVYWYQQSLDQGLQFLIQYYNGEERAKGNILERFSAQQFPDLHSELNLSSLELGDSALYFCASSVEGQDNEQFFGPGTRLTVL.

The chain combines TRBV11-2 with TRBJ2-7; D unclear. V lost 6 bases and J 3 bases, leaving 6 bases between the germline ends. Germline loops: CDR1 SGHAT, CDR2 FQNNGV. CDR3 length equals 11 residues. For the CDR3, the DNA is TGTGCCAGCAGAGAGAACTACGAGCAGTACTTC. Its translation: CASRENYEQYF.

The genes are TRBV5-1 and TRBJ2-5, with D unresolved. The CDR3 is made up of 14 amino acids. V dropped 2 bases and J dropped 5 bases, with 13 bases sitting between them. CDR1 is SGHRS, CDR2 YFSETQ, per germline. CDR3 bases: TGCGCCAGCAGCTTCTGGTCTCCCAGGGAGACCCAGTACTTC. Translating gives CASSFWSPRETQYF.

J is TRBJ1-2 and V is TRBV20-1; the D is unclear. V was pared by 6 bases and J by 8 bases, with 10 bases between. Germline assignment: CDR1 DFQATT and CDR2 SNEGSKA (reference sequence). This CDR3 is 10 amino acids long. The CDR3 DNA reads TGCAGTGCCGCCGCTGGCGGCTACACCTTC. This translates into CSAAAGGYTF.

The chain joins TRBV11-2 to TRBJ2-7, with 11 bases aligning to TRBD2. The germline gives CDR1 SGHAT, CDR2 FQNNGV. V lost 0 bases, J lost 2 bases, and 3 bases stayed unmatched. The CDR3 sequence is 16 residues long. DNA of the CDR3: TGTGCCAGCAGCTTAGAAACTAGCGGGGGTACCTACGAGCAGTACTTC. It translates to CASSLETSGGTYEQYF.

The CDR3 is CASSEAPGLEGSSPLHF. The CDR3 DNA sequence: TGTGCCAGCAGTGAAGCGCCAGGACTAGAAGGTAGTTCACCCCTCCACTTT. V is TRBV6-1 and J is TRBJ1-6, with unresolved D. CDR3 length: 17 residues. Trimming removed 0 bases at V and 9 bases at J, with 18 bases between. The germline gives CDR1 MNHNS, CDR2 SASEGT.